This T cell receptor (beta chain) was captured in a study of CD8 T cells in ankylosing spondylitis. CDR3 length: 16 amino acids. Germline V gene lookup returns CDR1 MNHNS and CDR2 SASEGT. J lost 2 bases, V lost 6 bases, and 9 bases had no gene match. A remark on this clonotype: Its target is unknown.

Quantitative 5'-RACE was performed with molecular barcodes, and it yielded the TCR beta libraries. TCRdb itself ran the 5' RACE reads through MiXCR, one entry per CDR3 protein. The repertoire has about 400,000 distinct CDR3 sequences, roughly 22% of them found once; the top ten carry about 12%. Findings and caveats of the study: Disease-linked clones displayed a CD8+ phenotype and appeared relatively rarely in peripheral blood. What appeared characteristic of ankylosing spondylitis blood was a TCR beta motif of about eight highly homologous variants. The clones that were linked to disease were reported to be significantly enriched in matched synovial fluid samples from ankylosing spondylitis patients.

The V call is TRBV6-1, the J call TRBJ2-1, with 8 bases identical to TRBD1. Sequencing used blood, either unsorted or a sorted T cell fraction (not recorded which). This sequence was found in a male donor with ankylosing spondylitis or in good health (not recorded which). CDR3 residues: CASSSNTGGPYNEQFF. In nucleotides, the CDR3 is TGTGCCAGCAGCTCGAATACAGGGGGGCCCTACAATGAGCAGTTCTTC.